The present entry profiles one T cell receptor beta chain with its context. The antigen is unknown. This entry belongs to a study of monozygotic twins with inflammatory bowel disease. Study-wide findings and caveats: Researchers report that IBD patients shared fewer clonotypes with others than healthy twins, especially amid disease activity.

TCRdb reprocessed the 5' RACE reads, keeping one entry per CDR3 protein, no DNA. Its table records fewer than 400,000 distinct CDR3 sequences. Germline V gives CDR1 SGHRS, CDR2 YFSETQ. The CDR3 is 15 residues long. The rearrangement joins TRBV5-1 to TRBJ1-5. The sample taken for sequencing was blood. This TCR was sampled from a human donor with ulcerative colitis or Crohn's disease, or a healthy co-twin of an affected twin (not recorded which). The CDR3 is CASSVSGYSNQPQHF. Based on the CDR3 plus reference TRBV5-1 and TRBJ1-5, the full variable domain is KAGVTQTPRYLIKTRGQQVTLSCSPISGHRSVSWYQQTPGQGLQFLFEYFSETQRNKGNFPGRFSGRQFSNSRSEMNVSTLELGDSALYLCASSVSGYSNQPQHFGDGTRLSIL.